The entry below describes one TCR beta chain. The sample has other DNA sequences that encode this CDR3 too. Some clones are missing from TCRdb's copy, which holds only in-frame ones; the method was immunoSEQ multiplex PCR. Of about 100,000 clones listed, about four fifths were seen once; the top ten hold 2.5% to 3.5%. The data stem from a study of blood T cell repertoires in COVID-19. Study-level information: Samples of COVID-19 (acute and convalescent) were obtained from the United States, Italy and Spain. From T cells, B-cell-depleted T cells, or PBMCs came the material, which was cDNA or gDNA.

CDR3 size: 14 residues. Germline CDR1 is MDHEN and CDR2 is SYDVKM. J gave up 4 bases and V 6 bases, and 6 bases lay outside the gene matches. The receptor's source is a woman of 80 years or more with active or convalescent COVID-19. The chain employs TRBV28 and TRBJ2-7, with 10 bases that match TRBD1. Sequencing used peripheral blood. DNA for the CDR3: TGTGCCAGCAGCTCGGGGACAGGGGTATACGAGCAGTACTTC. This codes for CASSSGTGVYEQYF.